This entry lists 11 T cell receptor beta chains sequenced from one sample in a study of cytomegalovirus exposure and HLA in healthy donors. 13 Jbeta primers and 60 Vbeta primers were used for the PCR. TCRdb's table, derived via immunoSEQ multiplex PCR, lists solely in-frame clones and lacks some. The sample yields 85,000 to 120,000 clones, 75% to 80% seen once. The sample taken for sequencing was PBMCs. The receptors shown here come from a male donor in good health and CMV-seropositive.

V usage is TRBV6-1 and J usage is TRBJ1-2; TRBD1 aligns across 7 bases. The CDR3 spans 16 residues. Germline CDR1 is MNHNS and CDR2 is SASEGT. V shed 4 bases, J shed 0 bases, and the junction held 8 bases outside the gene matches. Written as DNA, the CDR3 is TGTGCCAGCAGTGCCGCCGGGACAGCACCTAACTATGGCTACACCTTC. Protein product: CASSAAGTAPNYGYTF.

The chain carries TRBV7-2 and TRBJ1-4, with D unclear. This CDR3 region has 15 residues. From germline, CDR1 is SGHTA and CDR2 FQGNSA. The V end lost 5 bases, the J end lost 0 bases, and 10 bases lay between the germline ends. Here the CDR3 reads CASSPERATNEKLFF. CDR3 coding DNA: TGTGCCAGCAGCCCAGAGAGGGCAACTAATGAAAAACTGTTTTTT.

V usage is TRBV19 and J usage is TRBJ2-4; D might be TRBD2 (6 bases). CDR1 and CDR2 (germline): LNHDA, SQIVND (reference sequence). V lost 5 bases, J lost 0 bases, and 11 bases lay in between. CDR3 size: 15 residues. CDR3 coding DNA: TGTGCCAGTAGTTCACTCGGGGGAGCCAAAAACATTCAGTACTTC. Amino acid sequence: CASSSLGGAKNIQYF. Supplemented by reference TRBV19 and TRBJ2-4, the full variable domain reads DGGITQSPKYLFRKEGQNVTLSCEQNLNHDAMYWYRQDPGQGLRLIYYSQIVNDFQKGDIAEGYSVSREKKESFPLTVTSAQKNPTAFYLCASSSLGGAKNIQYFGAGTRLSVL.

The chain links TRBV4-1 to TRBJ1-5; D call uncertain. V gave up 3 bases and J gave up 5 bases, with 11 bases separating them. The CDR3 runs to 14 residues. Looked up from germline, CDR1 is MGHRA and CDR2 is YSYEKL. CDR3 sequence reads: CASSQFAGDQPQHF. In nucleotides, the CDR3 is TGCGCCAGCAGCCAGTTCGCCGGTGATCAGCCCCAGCATTTT.

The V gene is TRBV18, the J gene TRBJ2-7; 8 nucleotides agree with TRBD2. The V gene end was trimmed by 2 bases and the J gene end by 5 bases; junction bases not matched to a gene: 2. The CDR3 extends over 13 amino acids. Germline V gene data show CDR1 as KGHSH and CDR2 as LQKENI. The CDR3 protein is CASSPASGHEQYF. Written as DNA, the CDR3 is TGTGCCAGCTCACCAGCTAGCGGGCACGAGCAGTACTTC.

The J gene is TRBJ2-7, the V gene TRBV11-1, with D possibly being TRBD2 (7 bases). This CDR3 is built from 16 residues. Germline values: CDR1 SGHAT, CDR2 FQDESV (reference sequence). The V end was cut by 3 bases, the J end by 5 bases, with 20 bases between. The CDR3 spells CASSLEEGGRTDEQYF. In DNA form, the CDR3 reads TGTGCCAGCAGCTTGGAGGAGGGGGGGCGGACAGACGAGCAGTACTTC.

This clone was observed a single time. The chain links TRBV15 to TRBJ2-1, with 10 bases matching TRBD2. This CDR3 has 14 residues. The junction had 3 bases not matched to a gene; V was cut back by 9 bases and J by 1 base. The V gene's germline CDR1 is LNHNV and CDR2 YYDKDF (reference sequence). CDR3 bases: TGTGCCACTTGGACTAGCGGATCCTACAATGAGCAGTTCTTC. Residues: CATWTSGSYNEQFF.

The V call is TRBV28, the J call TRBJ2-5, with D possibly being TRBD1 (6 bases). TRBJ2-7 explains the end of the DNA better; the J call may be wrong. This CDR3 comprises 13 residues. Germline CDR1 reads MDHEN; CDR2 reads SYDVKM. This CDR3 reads CASSLNRVREQYF. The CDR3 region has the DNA TGTGCCAGCAGTTTAAACAGGGTTCGCGAGCAGTACTTC.

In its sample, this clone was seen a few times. CDR3 bases: TGTGCCAGCACCGCTTCCCCCGGCGGGGCTGGGGCCAACGTCCTGACTTTC. It specifies CASTASPGGAGANVLTF. The chain carries TRBV5-6 and TRBJ2-6, with a tentative D call TRBD2 (6 bases). This CDR3 has 17 residues. CDR1 is SGHDT, CDR2 YYEEEE, per germline. Trimming cost V 6 bases and J 2 bases, with 18 bases left between them.

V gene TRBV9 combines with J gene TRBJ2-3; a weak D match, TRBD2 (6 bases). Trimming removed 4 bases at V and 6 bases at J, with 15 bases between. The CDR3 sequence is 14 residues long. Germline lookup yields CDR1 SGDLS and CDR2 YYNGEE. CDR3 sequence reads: CASSSGTPSDTQYF. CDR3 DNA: TGTGCCAGCAGCTCCGGGACTCCGTCGGATACGCAGTATTTT.

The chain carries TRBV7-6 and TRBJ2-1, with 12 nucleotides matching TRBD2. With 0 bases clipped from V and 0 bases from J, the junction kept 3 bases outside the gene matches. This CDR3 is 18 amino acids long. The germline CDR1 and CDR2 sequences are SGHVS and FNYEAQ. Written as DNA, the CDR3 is TGTGCCAGCAGCTTAGCCGGGACTAGCGGGCTCTCCTACAATGAGCAGTTCTTC. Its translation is CASSLAGTSGLSYNEQFF.